The 12 T cell receptor beta chains in this list originate from one sample, sequenced in a study of blood T cells in healthy people across ages. PCR was performed a second time for about 7 to 12 cycles using a sample-barcoded 5' primer and a J-beta primer mix. A single record per CDR3 protein comes from TCRdb applying MiXCR to the 5' RACE reads. The table lists about 1.1 million distinct CDR3 sequences, roughly two fifths of them singletons, with under 15% in the top ten. The material sequenced was blood. These receptors were taken from a man younger than 35 in good health.

V is TRBV6-6 and J is TRBJ2-3; a weak D match, TRBD2 (6 bases). V lost 4 bases to trimming and J lost 3 bases, with 11 bases between them. The germline V gene encodes CDR1 MNHNY and CDR2 SVGAGI (reference sequence). This CDR3 has 14 amino acids. The CDR3 DNA is TGTGCCAGCAGTTTTCGGACTATTACAGATACGCAGTATTTT. Translating gives CASSFRTITDTQYF.

This clonotype has a handful of counts. The chain joins TRBV4-2 to TRBJ2-3; D is unclear. V lost 2 bases and J lost 3, with 12 bases in between. Germline CDR1 LGHNA, CDR2 YNFKEQ. The CDR3 consists of 15 residues. CDR3 nucleotides: TGTGCCAGCAGCCAATCTCCTGTGGGAACAGATACGCAGTATTTT. It translates to CASSQSPVGTDTQYF.

The rearrangement uses TRBV11-2 and TRBJ1-1, with a possible D match to TRBD1 (6 bases). Germline lookup yields CDR1 SGHAT and CDR2 FQNNGV. V lost 3 bases and J 8 bases, leaving 13 bases between the germline ends. The CDR3 contains 13 residues. The CDR3 region has the DNA TGTGCCAGCAGCTTGCAACCCGGGACAGAAGCTTTCTTT. Amino acid sequence: CASSLQPGTEAFF. The full variable domain, its missing parts supplied by reference TRBV11-2 and TRBJ1-1, is EAGVAQSPRYKIIEKRQSVAFWCNPISGHATLYWYQQILGQGPKLLIQFQNNGVVDDSQLPKDRFSAERLKGVDSTLKIQPAKLEDSAVYLCASSLQPGTEAFFGQGTRLTVV.

There are many counts of this clonotype. The chain's CDR3 is CSAERLAGTDTQYF. In DNA form, the CDR3 reads TGCAGTGCCGAGAGACTAGCGGGGACAGATACGCAGTATTTT. V usage is TRBV20-1 and J usage is TRBJ2-3; the match to TRBD2 covers 11 bases. The CDR3 length is 14 residues. Germline values: CDR1 DFQATT, CDR2 SNEGSKA (reference sequence). Trimming removed 6 bases from V and 3 bases from J; junction bases left unmatched: 5.

This chain links TRBV6-1 with TRBJ2-2; D remains unclear. Trimming removed 7 bases from V and 1 base from J, with 22 bases in between. The CDR3 consists of 18 residues. Germline lookup yields CDR1 MNHNS and CDR2 SASEGT. CDR3 sequence: CASKSYRSLSQNTGELFF. The CDR3 coding sequence is TGTGCCAGCAAGTCCTACCGCTCTCTCTCCCAGAACACCGGGGAGCTGTTTTTT.

The chain carries TRBV3-1 and TRBJ1-3; no clear D gene. V was pared by 0 bases and J by 0 bases, with 9 bases between. The CDR3 is made up of 16 amino acids. Germline V gene data show CDR1 as LGHDT and CDR2 as YNNKEL (reference sequence). CDR3 bases: TGTGCCAGCAGCCAAGATACACAGAGCTCTGGAAACACCATATATTTT. This sequence encodes CASSQDTQSSGNTIYF.

V is TRBV5-1 and J is TRBJ2-5; TRBD2 agrees at 11 bases. Germline assignment: CDR1 SGHRS and CDR2 YFSETQ. The CDR3 is 16 residues long. The ends lost 4 bases at V and 4 bases at J; junction bases unmatched: 9. The CDR3 DNA sequence: TGCGCCAGCAGCGGCGGGACTAGCGGAGGTAGAGAGACCCAGTACTTC. As protein: CASSGGTSGGRETQYF.

The chain is built from TRBV27 and TRBJ1-6; possible D gene TRBD1, 5 bases. V was trimmed by 6 bases and J by 6 bases, leaving 12 bases between them. Germline values: CDR1 MNHEY, CDR2 SMNVEV (reference sequence). The CDR3 sequence is 14 residues long. The CDR3 reads CASRGRGFNSPLHF. In nucleotides, the CDR3 is TGTGCCAGCAGGGGACGGGGCTTTAATTCACCCCTCCACTTT.

The sample holds a few counts of this clonotype. The chain recombines TRBV7-3 with TRBJ1-1; TRBD1 might be the D (6 bases). Germline V gene lookup returns CDR1 SGHTA and CDR2 FQGTGA. V lost 5 bases, J lost 1 base, and 11 bases lay in between. This CDR3 contains 14 residues. The CDR3 bases are TGTGCCAGCAGCCGGGGACACGAGAACACTGAAGCTTTCTTT. As protein: CASSRGHENTEAFF. Together with reference TRBV7-3 and TRBJ1-1, the CDR3 gives the full variable domain: GAGVSQTPSNKVTEKGKYVELRCDPISGHTALYWYRQSLGQGPEFLIYFQGTGAADDSGLPNDRFFAVRPEGSVSTLKIQRTERGDSAVYLCASSRGHENTEAFFGQGTRLTVV.

The chain uses TRBV20-1 and TRBJ1-5, with 7 bases that match TRBD1. The V gene's germline CDR1 is DFQATT and CDR2 SNEGSKA (reference sequence). After removal of 3 bases from V and 3 bases from J, the junction contained 8 bases not matched to a gene. The CDR3 totals 15 residues. The CDR3 region is CSASQGGAYNQPQHF. Here the CDR3 DNA reads TGCAGTGCTAGTCAGGGGGGAGCTTACAATCAGCCCCAGCATTTT.

This clonotype was observed a handful of times. The J gene is TRBJ1-1, the V gene TRBV11-1; 9 nucleotides align to TRBD1. The CDR3 is made up of 13 amino acids. With 6 bases clipped from V and 6 bases from J, the junction kept 5 bases outside the gene matches. Germline values: CDR1 SGHAT, CDR2 FQDESV (reference sequence). CDR3 amino acids: CASSNRGRAEAFF. The CDR3 DNA reads TGTGCCAGCAGTAACAGGGGGCGTGCTGAAGCTTTCTTT.

The chain couples TRBV25-1 to TRBJ1-1; possibly TRBD1 for D (5 bases). Per the germline V gene, CDR1 is MGHDK and CDR2 is SYGVNS. Deletions cut 3 bases from V and 5 bases from J, with 10 bases between. The CDR3 extends over 13 amino acids. DNA of the CDR3: TGTGCCAGCAGTGATAAGGCAGGGACTGAAGCTTTCTTT. Encoded protein: CASSDKAGTEAFF.